This entry features one T cell receptor (beta chain) sequence. The CDR3 sequence is 14 residues long. Trimming cost V 6 bases and J 1 base; bases outside gene matches: 6. The germline CDR1 and CDR2 sequences are MNHEY and SVGAGI. Per the authors' pipeline: By means of reference gene primer amplification, nucleated cell counts were estimated. Using immunoSEQ multiplex PCR, the repertoire was profiled, and TCRdb retains in-frame clones only, with some absent. The V and J calls and clone size were taken over from that table, and D and trimming were inferred from the DNA. The sample includes about 110,000 clones, approximately 85% seen only once; the top ten take under 3%. This sample was included in a study of blood T cell repertoires in COVID-19. Across the study: In each case, the material was cDNA or gDNA derived from T cells, B-cell-depleted T cells, or PBMCs.

This chain uses TRBV6-5 with TRBJ2-7, with 7 positions matching TRBD2. The sequence derives from a human donor in a cohort sampled during active COVID-19. The sample comprised peripheral blood. The chain's CDR3 is CASSLAERSYEQYF. CDR3 coding DNA: TGTGCCAGCAGCCTAGCGGAACGTTCCTACGAGCAGTACTTC.